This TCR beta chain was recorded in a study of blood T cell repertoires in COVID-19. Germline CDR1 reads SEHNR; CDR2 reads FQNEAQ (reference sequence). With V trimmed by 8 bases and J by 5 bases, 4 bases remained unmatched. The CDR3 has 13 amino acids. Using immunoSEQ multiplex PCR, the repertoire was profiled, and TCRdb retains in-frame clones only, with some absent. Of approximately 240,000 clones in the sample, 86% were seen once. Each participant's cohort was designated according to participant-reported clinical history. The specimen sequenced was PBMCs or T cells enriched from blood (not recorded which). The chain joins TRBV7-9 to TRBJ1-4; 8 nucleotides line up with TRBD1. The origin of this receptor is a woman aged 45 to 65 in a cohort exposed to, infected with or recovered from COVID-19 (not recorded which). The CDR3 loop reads CASGRGQNEKLFF. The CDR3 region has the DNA TGTGCCAGCGGCAGGGGGCAGAATGAAAAACTGTTTTTT. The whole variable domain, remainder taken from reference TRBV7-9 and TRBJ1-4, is DTGVSQNPRHKITKRGQNVTFRCDPISEHNRLYWYRQTLGQGPEFLTYFQNEAQLEKSRLLSDRFSAERPKGSFSTLEIQRTEQGDSAMYLCASGRGQNEKLFFGSGTQLSVL.